This TCR beta chain was obtained from a study of T cell changes during pregnancy in multiple sclerosis. Using immunoSEQ multiplex PCR, the repertoire was profiled, and TCRdb retains in-frame clones only, with some absent. The sample shows around 96,000 clones, around 94% of them seen only once. This CDR3 spans 14 amino acids. Germline V gene sequence: CDR1 ENHRY, CDR2 SYGVKD. The ends lost 7 bases at V and 5 bases at J; junction bases unmatched: 5. Sequenced material: peripheral blood, taken after pregnancy. J is TRBJ2-7 and V is TRBV10-3, with 13 nucleotides matching TRBD2. The clonotype was recovered from a female donor in good health, enrolled as a control in a pregnancy study. CDR3 region: CAITRTSGSNEQYF. CDR3 sequence (DNA): TGTGCCATCACCAGGACTAGCGGGAGCAACGAGCAGTACTTC.